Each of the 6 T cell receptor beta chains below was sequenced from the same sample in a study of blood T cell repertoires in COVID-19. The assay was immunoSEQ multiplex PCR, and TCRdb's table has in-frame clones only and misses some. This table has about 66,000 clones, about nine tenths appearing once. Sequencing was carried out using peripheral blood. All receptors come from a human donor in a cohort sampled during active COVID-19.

CDR3 sequence (DNA): TGTGCCAGCAGGACAGGGGGCTTGGCCACTGAAGCTTTCTTT. Translating it yields CASRTGGLATEAFF. V is TRBV2 and J is TRBJ1-1, with 10 bases that match TRBD1. Per germline, CDR1 SNHLY and CDR2 FYNNEI. There are 14 residues in the CDR3. The J segment lost 4 bases and the V segment lost 6 bases, leaving 5 bases of the junction unmatched.

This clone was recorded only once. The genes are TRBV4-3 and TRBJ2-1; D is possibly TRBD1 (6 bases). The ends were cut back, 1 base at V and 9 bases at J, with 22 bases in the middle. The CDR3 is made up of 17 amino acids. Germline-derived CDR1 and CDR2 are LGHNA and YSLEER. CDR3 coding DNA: TGCGCCAGCAGCCAAGCCGTGGTGGTTGACATGGGGGCTGAGCAGTTCTTC. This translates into CASSQAVVVDMGAEQFF.

The chain's CDR3 is CASSLGTGGSTDTQYF. As DNA, the CDR3 is TGTGCCAGCAGCTTAGGGACAGGGGGGTCCACAGATACGCAGTATTTT. The rearrangement joins TRBV7-9 to TRBJ2-3; 10 bases agree with TRBD1. V shed 1 base and J 2 bases; nucleotides not matched to a gene: 3. The CDR3 is 16 residues long. Germline V gives CDR1 SEHNR, CDR2 FQNEAQ (reference sequence).

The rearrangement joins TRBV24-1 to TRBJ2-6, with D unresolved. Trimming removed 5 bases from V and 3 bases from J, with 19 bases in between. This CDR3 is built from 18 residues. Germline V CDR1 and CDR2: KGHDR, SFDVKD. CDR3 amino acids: CATSGPPLYSSGANVLTF. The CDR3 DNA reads TGTGCCACCAGTGGGCCACCCCTCTACAGTAGTGGGGCCAACGTCCTGACTTTC.

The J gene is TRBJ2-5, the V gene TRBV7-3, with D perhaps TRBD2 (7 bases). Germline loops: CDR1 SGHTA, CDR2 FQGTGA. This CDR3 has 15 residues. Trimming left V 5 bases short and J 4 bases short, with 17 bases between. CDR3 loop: CASSPSGGPRETQYF. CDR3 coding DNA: TGTGCCAGCAGCCCGTCCGGGGGGCCTCGAGAGACCCAGTACTTC.

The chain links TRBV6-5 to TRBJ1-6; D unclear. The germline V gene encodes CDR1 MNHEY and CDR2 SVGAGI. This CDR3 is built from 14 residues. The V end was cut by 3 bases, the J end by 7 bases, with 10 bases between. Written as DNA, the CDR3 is TGTGCCAGCAGTTATCAACAGACCAATTCACCCCTCCACTTT. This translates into CASSYQQTNSPLHF.